This T cell receptor (beta chain) was sequenced during a study of T cell repertoires in cytomegalovirus infection. The V gene lost 2 bases and the J gene lost 2 bases, with 9 bases spanning the gap. The CDR3 extends over 14 amino acids. The germline CDR1 and CDR2 sequences are SGHAT and FQDESV (reference sequence). TCRdb reprocessed the reads via MiXCR and lists one record per CDR3 protein. The table shows over 95,000 distinct CDR3 sequences, with roughly 31% occurring only once. Broader study findings: Dominant in the ex vivo response were TCR beta clonotypes restricted by HLA-C and specific for CMV.

This clonotype was seen a handful of times. Its antigen is as yet unknown. The TCR sequence derives from a human donor in good health (CMV status not recorded). Some clones in this sample may be carry-over from other donors' samples. The J gene is TRBJ2-5, the V gene TRBV11-1, with TRBD1 as a possible D gene (5 bases). The material was CD8+ T cells from cultured PBMCs, obtained from culture after CMV antigen stimulation. CDR3 sequence: CASSLSTGQETQYF. The CDR3, as DNA: TGTGCCAGCAGCTTATCTACAGGACAAGAGACCCAGTACTTC.